Reported below is one TCR beta chain. Antigen: not known. The source of the sample is a study of OX40 agonist ivuxolimab in advanced cancers. Data came from immunoSEQ multiplex PCR; TCRdb stores just in-frame clones and leaves some out. Counted here are some 80,000 clones, 80% to 90% occurring once; the ten biggest clones make up nearly 0.55%. CDR1 is GTSNPN, CDR2 SVGIG, per germline (reference sequence). CDR3 size: 14 residues. The V end lost 4 bases, the J end lost 1 base, and 13 bases lay between the germline ends. Findings and caveats of the study: Partial responders dosed at 0.1-3.0 mg/kg displayed clonal expansion ranking among the lowest.

The source of this sequence is an adult with an advanced solid tumor such as melanoma, head and neck, liver or kidney cancer. Here the sequenced sample was CD4+ or CD8+ T cells sorted from blood, taken in a trial of the OX40 agonist ivuxolimab. This chain uses TRBV30 with TRBJ1-1; D remains unclear. CDR3 amino acids: CAWNHYAGNTEAFF. CDR3 nucleotides: TGTGCCTGGAATCATTACGCGGGGAACACTGAAGCTTTCTTT.